Below, one T cell receptor (beta chain) is given with its context. There is no known antigen for this receptor. No base qualities exist here, and no much larger clone lies one base off it. This sample was included in a study of glioma-infiltrating T cells after dendritic cell vaccination (dated by TCRdb to the mid-2010s). Study-level background: The cohort included 15 or so glioblastoma patients drawn from Phase I and II dendritic cell vaccination trials, of whom 9 were newly diagnosed and 6 had recurrent disease. Each patient was given three intradermal dendritic cell vaccine injections, spaced two weeks apart, in the arm below the axilla. Between about 2003 and 2013, patients were given autologous tumor lysate-pulsed dendritic cell vaccination. Deep sequencing of TCR beta CDR3 regions was used to quantify tumor-infiltrating lymphocyte content and compare tumor and blood repertoires in dendritic cell-vaccinated glioblastoma patients. The vaccine consisted of monocyte-derived dendritic cells cultured seven to eight days with IL-4 and GM-CSF, then pulsed overnight with autologous tumor lysate. TCR sequencing metrics, including TIL content and tumor-blood repertoire overlap, were correlated with survival after dendritic cell vaccination. Results and caveats for the whole study, not just this receptor: The cohort was small and heterogeneous, and full blood and tumor sets were available for few patients, with initial-recurrent tumor pairs available for even fewer patients. TCR clonality showed no direct relationship with survival, which suggests that a diverse polyclonal response may be important. After dendritic cell vaccination, a higher estimated pretreatment TIL content predicted longer time to progression and overall survival. The TCR overlap response model with three groups was called speculative and said to need prospective validation.

Patients were selected on the basis of adequate residual fresh-frozen tumor tissue and more than two years of available survival data. Molecular status otherwise varied across the glioblastoma patients, but none of them carried an isocitrate dehydrogenase mutation. PBMC collection took place before vaccination, two weeks after the third vaccination, and at tumor progression if progression occurred. The Qiagen DNeasy Blood extraction Kit was used to extract genomic DNA. Using the immunoSEQ assay, TCRB CDR3 regions were amplified from approximately 1.9 micrograms of genomic DNA, or from all available DNA when less than that was on hand. For multiplex PCR, 60 forward primers for TCR V beta segments and 13 reverse primers for J beta segments were used. To estimate the number of reads per starting template, synthetic control templates were added to each sample at limiting dilution. The Illumina HiSeq System generated 87 bp sequencing reads. The paper's processing steps were these. To remove PCR and sequencing errors, closely related sequences were merged with a nearest neighbor algorithm. TCR overlap was defined as the percentage of unique tumor TCR beta sequences that were also present in the same patient's peripheral blood. Drawn from immuneACCESS, this table holds only the in-frame rearrangements with V and J called that TCRdb kept. Clones are partly lost; checked studies trace under half to an unresolved V gene and leave the rest unexplained. V and J calls and clone size are as listed in that table; D and trimming were resolved from the DNA. The sample includes tens of thousands of clones, with about 81% observed a single time. The ten largest clones capture 9% to 10% of the sample.

Trimming at the junction amounts to 4 bases on V and 5 bases on J, and the germline ends lie 15 bases apart. Counted from cysteine to phenylalanine, this CDR3 has 14 amino acids. Only CDR3 DNA remains: 42 bases, in frame from the first base. CDR1 and CDR2 were assigned from the germline V gene as SGHRS and YFSETQ. The receptor was isolated from a human donor with glioblastoma. The specimen comprised blood, sampled before dendritic cell vaccination. The rearranged segments are TRBV5-1 and TRBJ2-5; TRBD2 is possibly the D segment (7 matching bases). The DNA sequence is as follows: TGCGCCAGCAGCGCACAGGGAGGGGGGGAGACCCAGTACTTC. This encodes CASSAQGGGETQYF.